This TCR beta chain emerged from a study of T-cell memory formation after mild COVID-19. Germline V gene lookup returns CDR1 SGHTA and CDR2 FQGTGA. CDR3 length: 16 residues. V lost 6 bases to trimming and J lost 10 bases; unmatched junction nucleotides: 17. This clonotype has more than one count but fewer than ten. MiXCR, run by TCRdb on the 5' RACE reads, gives a single entry per CDR3 protein. In the table there are some 440,000 distinct CDR3 sequences, approximately 23% of which are singletons. Sequenced material: PBMCs or a T cell subset sorted from them (not recorded which). This clonotype originated in an adult woman who had mild COVID-19 (a few samples of this study predate the infection). Cell type and time point are not known. V and J are TRBV7-3 and TRBJ2-1; 8 nucleotides align to TRBD2. The CDR3: CASSLSGAGALGEQFF. Written as DNA, the CDR3 is TGTGCCAGCAGTCTCAGCGGAGCGGGGGCCCTGGGGGAGCAGTTCTTC.